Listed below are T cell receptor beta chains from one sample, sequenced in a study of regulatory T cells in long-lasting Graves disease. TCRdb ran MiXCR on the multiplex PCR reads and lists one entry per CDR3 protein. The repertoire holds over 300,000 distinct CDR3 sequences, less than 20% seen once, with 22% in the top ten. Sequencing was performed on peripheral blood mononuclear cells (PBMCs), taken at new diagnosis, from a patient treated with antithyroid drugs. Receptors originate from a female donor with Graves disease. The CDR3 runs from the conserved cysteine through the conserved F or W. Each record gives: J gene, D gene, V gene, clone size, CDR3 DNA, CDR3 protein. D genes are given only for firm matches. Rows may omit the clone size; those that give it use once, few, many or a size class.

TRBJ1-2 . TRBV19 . TGTGCCAGTAGTACATTTTATGGCTACACCTTC CASSTFYGYTF
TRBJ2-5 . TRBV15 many TGTGCCACCAGCAGTTGGGCAGGGGCGTCGGAGACCCAGTACTTC CATSSWAGASETQYF
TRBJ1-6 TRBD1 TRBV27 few TGTGCCAGCAGTGGAAAGGGGACAGGGCGTAAAACATCACCCCTCCACTTT CASSGKGTGRKTSPLHF
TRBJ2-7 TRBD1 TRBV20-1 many TGCAGTGCTAGCCCCTTAAGCGGACAGGCCTACGAGCAGTACTTC CSASPLSGQAYEQYF
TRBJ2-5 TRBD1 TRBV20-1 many TGCAGTGCTCCGACAGGGGGGCACGAAGGTGCCCAGTACTTC CSAPTGGHEGAQYF
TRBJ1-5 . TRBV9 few TGTGCCAGCAGCGTAGGACAGTTCAATCAGCCCCAGCATTTT CASSVGQFNQPQHF
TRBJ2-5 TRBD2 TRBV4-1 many TGCGCCAGCAGCCAAAGTAGGGGGACTAGCGGCCAAGAGACCCAGTACTTC CASSQSRGTSGQETQYF
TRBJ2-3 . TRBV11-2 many TGTGCCAGCAGCTTGGAACCCTGGACTGGCTACACAGATACGCAGTATTTT CASSLEPWTGYTDTQYF
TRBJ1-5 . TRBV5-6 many TGTGCCAGCAGCCTCCGCAGGGGTCTCAATCAGCCCCAGCATTTT CASSLRRGLNQPQHF
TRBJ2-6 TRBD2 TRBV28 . TGTGCCAGCAGTTTCGGGGGGGAGGCCTCTGGGGCCAACGTCCTGACTTTC CASSFGGEASGANVLTF
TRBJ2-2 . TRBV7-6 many TGTGCCAGCAGCTTAGCGGCAGCGAACACCGGGGAGCTGTTTTTT CASSLAAANTGELFF
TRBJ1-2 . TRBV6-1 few TGTGCCAGCAGTGAAGCGGGGGACGCTTATGGCTACACCTTC CASSEAGDAYGYTF
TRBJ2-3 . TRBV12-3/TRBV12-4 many TGTGCCAGCAGCCCCGAAGAAGATACGCAGTATTTT CASSPEEDTQYF
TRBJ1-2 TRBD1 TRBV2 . TGTGCCAGCAACTTGCGGGGACAGGGGACTAACTATGGCTACACCTTC CASNLRGQGTNYGYTF
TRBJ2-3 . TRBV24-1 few TGTGCCACCGGGTCGGGGACAGATACGCAGTATTTT CATGSGTDTQYF
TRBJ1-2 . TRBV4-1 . TGCGCCAGCAGCCAAGTTGGTGGTTTCAAAGGCTACACCTTC CASSQVGGFKGYTF
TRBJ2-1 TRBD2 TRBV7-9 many TGTGCCAGCAGCTTAGCGCCGCCGTGGACTAGCGGGGGGGTCCGCAGCTCCTACAATGAGCAGTTCTTC CASSLAPPWTSGGVRSSYNEQFF
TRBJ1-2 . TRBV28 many TGTGCCAGCAGTTCACGTCCGGGGGGAGCTAACTATGGCTACACCTTC CASSSRPGGANYGYTF
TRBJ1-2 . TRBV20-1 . TGCAGTGCTAGTCGGGCATCATCAAGGATCCTCTATGGCTACACCTTC CSASRASSRILYGYTF
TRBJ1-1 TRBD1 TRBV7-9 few TGTGCCAGCAGCTTAGTTGTTTTACAGGGACAGCAATCCACTGAAGCTTTCTTT CASSLVVLQGQQSTEAFF
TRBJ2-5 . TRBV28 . TGTGCCAGCAGTCCCAGGGGGGCAGGGGGTTCGGAGACCCAGTACTTC CASSPRGAGGSETQYF
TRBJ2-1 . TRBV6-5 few TGTGCCAGCAGTTACTCAGGCGGAGGGACAAATGAGCAGTTCTTC CASSYSGGGTNEQFF
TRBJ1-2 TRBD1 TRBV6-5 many TGTGCCAGCAGTTGGGACAGAGCCTATGGCTACACCTTC CASSWDRAYGYTF
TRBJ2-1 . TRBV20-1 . TGCAGTGCTAGAGATCGCGACTACCCTCTGAATGAGCAGTTCTTC CSARDRDYPLNEQFF
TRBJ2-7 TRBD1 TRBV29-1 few TGCAGCGTTGAAGATGGACAGGGGACCCTACCCTACGAGCAGTACTTC CSVEDGQGTLPYEQYF
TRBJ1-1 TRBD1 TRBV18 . TGTGCCAGCTCATTCGGACAGGATAACACTGAAGCTTTCTTT CASSFGQDNTEAFF
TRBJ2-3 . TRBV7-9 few TGTGCCAGCAGCGGAATAAAGGACAGACAAGAAGGAGATACGCAGTATTTT CASSGIKDRQEGDTQYF